This T cell receptor beta chain was recorded in a study of B cell selection in AIRE deficiency. Notes on the study in general: Of a few thousand shared Treg TCRbeta sequences, roughly 32% were healthy-only, 7.5% to 10% patient-only.

The sorted conventional CD4 T cells were gated as CD4+CD127+. The repertoire was sequenced with immunoSEQ multiplex PCR; TCRdb's copy has only in-frame clones and lacks some. This sample has roughly 23,000 clones, with 95% to 96% found just once. In regard to this clone: Its antigen is still unknown.

Germline CDR1 ENHRY, CDR2 SYGVKD. V was clipped by 6 bases and J by 4 bases; unmatched bases: 4. The CDR3 length is 13 residues. The chain links TRBV10-3 to TRBJ1-1, with 8 bases that match TRBD1. This receptor was identified in a human donor in good health. Sequences were obtained from CD4+CD127+ conventional T cells sorted from PBMCs. The CDR3 spells CAIRKQGVTEAFF. Written as DNA, the CDR3 is TGTGCCATCAGGAAACAGGGGGTCACTGAAGCTTTCTTT.